This entry describes one TCR beta chain. In the original analysis: Using reference gene primer amplification, nucleated cell counts were estimated. This table comes from immunoSEQ multiplex PCR, and its TCRdb copy is limited to in-frame clones, with some not included. V, J and clone size are taken as reported in that table, and D and trimming were inferred from the DNA itself. The profile shows about 190,000 clones, roughly 89% of them singletons. The germline V gene encodes CDR1 ENHRY and CDR2 SYGVKD. The CDR3 is 16 residues long. The ends lost 6 bases at V and 2 bases at J; junction bases unmatched: 7. This entry is derived from a study of blood T cell repertoires in COVID-19. Study-wide context: Specimens from acute and convalescent COVID-19 originated in the United States, Italy and Spain. Sources were T cells, B-cell-depleted T cells, or PBMCs; the material itself was cDNA or gDNA.

The chain recombines TRBV10-3 with TRBJ2-3, with TRBD2 identical over 11 bases. The sequence came from a man aged 50-59 years with acute or convalescent COVID-19. The sequenced sample was peripheral blood. Here the CDR3 DNA reads TGTGCCATCAGCGGGCCGGGACTAGCGGACACAGATACGCAGTATTTT. Translating gives CAISGPGLADTDTQYF.